The source of this TCR beta chain is a study of blood T cell repertoires in COVID-19. This clone was counted ten times or more. Sequenced by immunoSEQ multiplex PCR; TCRdb stores in-frame clones only, minus some. The sample lists a few hundred thousand clones; 80% to 90% were seen once. Resolution of symptoms, clearance, or two negative PCRs was present in recovered Cohort 3 donors. The sample taken for sequencing was PBMCs or T cells enriched from blood (not recorded which). The sequence was obtained from a man aged 25 to 45 who had recovered from COVID-19.

The CDR3 bases are TGTGCCCGAGGGGCGCGGGACACAGATACGCAGTATTTT. Its translation is CARGARDTDTQYF. The chain uses TRBV19 and TRBJ2-3; possible D gene TRBD2, 6 bases. The germline V gene encodes CDR1 LNHDA and CDR2 SQIVND (reference sequence). V lost 11 bases to trimming and J lost 2 bases, with 14 bases between them. The CDR3 is 13 residues long.